This T cell receptor beta chain was captured in a study of cytomegalovirus exposure and HLA in healthy donors. Across the whole study: Unique TCRs numbering around 80 million, obtained from HLA-typed donors, made up an early data release.

Concerning this clone: Its matching antigen is unknown.

Study outcomes and limitations: Segments of the TCR beta V type were, in most cases, productive about 90% or about 30% of the time in an earlier analysis. TCR sequences were mostly rare, though some public TCRs occurred in many donors. Being indistinguishable, some V segments were excluded, TRBV6-2 and TRBV6-3 among them.

J lost 8 bases, V lost 0 bases, and 9 bases had no gene match. In germline, CDR1 is LGHNA, CDR2 YSLEER. The length of the CDR3 is 15 residues. PCR involved 60 Vbeta and 13 Jbeta primers. Only in-frame clones appear in the TCRdb table, and some are missing; sequencing was by immunoSEQ multiplex PCR. The profile shows about 170,000 clones, approximately 81% of them singletons. This sequence joins TRBV4-3 and TRBJ1-2; TRBD1 aligns across 7 bases. The sequence was obtained from a man in his late teens or twenties in good health and CMV-seropositive. Material for sequencing was PBMCs. The DNA for the CDR3 is TGCGCCAGCAGCCAAGATGCACAGGGGTCCGGGGGCTACACCTTC. Protein product: CASSQDAQGSGGYTF.